The rows below give T cell receptor beta chains drawn from one sample of a study of tumor-infiltrating lymphocytes in localized non-small cell lung cancer. Clones were sequenced by immunoSEQ multiplex PCR, and TCRdb holds only the in-frame ones, with some missing. The sample carries tens of thousands of clones, just under 70% recorded once. The sequencing input was lung tumor tissue. The receptors were sampled from a human donor with non-small cell lung cancer. Both conserved end residues are part of each CDR3. Fields, in order: V gene, clone size, D gene, CDR3 length, J gene, CDR3 DNA, CDR3 protein. The D gene is left open where the match is weak. Clone sizes are given selectively: once, few, many, or a class where the clone is expanded.

V: TRBV4-1; size: -; D: -; length: 15; J: TRBJ2-1; DNA: TGCGCCAGCAGCCAAGATAGGGGCCGTTACAATGAGCAGTTCTTC; CDR3: CASSQDRGRYNEQFF
V: TRBV6-4; size: -; D: -; length: 14; J: TRBJ2-3; DNA: TGTGCCAGCAGTAGGGGTGATCGGACAGATACGCAGTATTTT; CDR3: CASSRGDRTDTQYF
V: TRBV7-8; size: -; D: -; length: 15; J: TRBJ2-2; DNA: TGTGCCAGCAGCCGTCCCGGGACGGGTACCGGGGAGCTGTTTTTT; CDR3: CASSRPGTGTGELFF
V: TRBV19; size: once; D: -; length: 15; J: TRBJ1-5; DNA: TGTGCCAGTAGTTCCATAGGGGAAACTAATCAGCCCCAGCATTTT; CDR3: CASSSIGETNQPQHF
V: TRBV7-9; size: -; D: TRBD2; length: 16; J: TRBJ2-3; DNA: TGTGCCAGCAGCTCCGAAACTAGCGTTTCCACAGATACGCAGTATTTT; CDR3: CASSSETSVSTDTQYF
V: TRBV29-1; size: -; D: TRBD2; length: 14; J: TRBJ2-3; DNA: TGCAGCGTCCGTAGCGGGAGGGCCACAGATACGCAGTATTTT; CDR3: CSVRSGRATDTQYF
V: TRBV14; size: -; D: -; length: 16; J: TRBJ2-1; DNA: TGTGCCAGCAGCCGCCCAGGGGAGAGAGGGTACAATGAGCAGTTCTTC; CDR3: CASSRPGERGYNEQFF
V: TRBV29-1; size: -; D: TRBD1; length: 17; J: TRBJ2-6; DNA: TGCAGCGTTGAAAACAGGGGCGTAAGCTCTGGGGCCAACGTCCTGACTTTC; CDR3: CSVENRGVSSGANVLTF
V: TRBV6-5; size: -; D: -; length: 14; J: TRBJ1-5; DNA: TGTGCCAGCAGTCGACTGAGGGGGTTTCAGCCCCAGCATTTT; CDR3: CASSRLRGFQPQHF
V: TRBV28; size: -; D: -; length: 14; J: TRBJ1-5; DNA: TGTGCCAGCGGACTTAACGGACGAATTCAGCCCCAGCATTTT; CDR3: CASGLNGRIQPQHF
V: TRBV4-3; size: -; D: -; length: 15; J: TRBJ1-3; DNA: TGCGCCAGCAGCCAAGTTGTCCAGCCTGGAAACACCATATATTTT; CDR3: CASSQVVQPGNTIYF
V: TRBV27; size: -; D: -; length: 20; J: TRBJ1-5; DNA: TGTGCCAGCAGTTTACCCTCTTATCGTCACAGGGTAGGGAGCAATCAGCCCCAGCATTTT; CDR3: CASSLPSYRHRVGSNQPQHF
V: TRBV5-6; size: -; D: TRBD1; length: 16; J: TRBJ2-4; DNA: TGTGCCAGCAGCTTTCGACAGGGGGGGACCAAAAACATTCAGTACTTC; CDR3: CASSFRQGGTKNIQYF
V: TRBV7-9; size: -; D: -; length: 16; J: TRBJ1-1; DNA: TGTACCAGCAGCTTAGATCGGTTCGGCCCTAACACTGAAGCTTTCTTT; CDR3: CTSSLDRFGPNTEAFF
V: TRBV14; size: medium-sized; D: -; length: 11; J: TRBJ1-1; DNA: TGTGCCAGCAGCCAAGCCCTTATCTTAATCTTT; CDR3: CASSQALILIF
V: TRBV28; size: -; D: -; length: 17; J: TRBJ1-3; DNA: TGTGCCAGCAGTCCTCATCTTCTCACAGGCTCTGGAAACACCATATATTTT; CDR3: CASSPHLLTGSGNTIYF
V: TRBV27; size: once; D: TRBD2; length: 14; J: TRBJ2-7; DNA: TGTGCCAGCAGACCAAGCGGGGGGCGCAACGAGCAGTACTTC; CDR3: CASRPSGGRNEQYF
V: TRBV14; size: few; D: -; length: 13; J: TRBJ2-3; DNA: TGTGCCAGCAGCCAGTTCCGCACAGATACGCAGTATTTT; CDR3: CASSQFRTDTQYF
V: TRBV29-1; size: -; D: TRBD1; length: 13; J: TRBJ2-4; DNA: TGCAGCGCTCTGACAGGGGAACGAAACATTCAGTACTTC; CDR3: CSALTGERNIQYF
V: TRBV6-5; size: -; D: -; length: 13; J: TRBJ2-5; DNA: TGTGCCAGCAGGATAGGAGTTAAAGAGACCCAGTACTTC; CDR3: CASRIGVKETQYF
V: TRBV6-6; size: -; D: -; length: 15; J: TRBJ1-5; DNA: TGTGCCAGCAGTTACTCCGGAGGTTACAATCAGCCCCAGCATTTT; CDR3: CASSYSGGYNQPQHF
V: TRBV7-3; size: few; D: TRBD2; length: 15; J: TRBJ2-5; DNA: TGTGCCAGCAGCCGACAAGGACTAGCAAGAGAGACCCAGTACTTC; CDR3: CASSRQGLARETQYF
V: TRBV2; size: once; D: -; length: 17; J: TRBJ1-1; DNA: TGTGCCAGCAGTGAAGGGTCGGCAGGGTGGGCGAACACTGAAGCTTTCTTT; CDR3: CASSEGSAGWANTEAFF
V: TRBV9; size: -; D: -; length: 15; J: TRBJ1-3; DNA: TGTGCCAGCAGCGTAGCGACGGGAACTGGAAACACCATATATTTT; CDR3: CASSVATGTGNTIYF
V: TRBV7-9; size: many; D: -; length: 13; J: TRBJ1-2; DNA: TGTGCCAGCAGCATGGACACGAACTATGGCTACACCTTC; CDR3: CASSMDTNYGYTF
V: TRBV5-4; size: -; D: TRBD2; length: 16; J: TRBJ2-3; DNA: TGTGCCAGCAGCCACCCTAGCGGGAGGGCCCCAGATACGCAGTATTTT; CDR3: CASSHPSGRAPDTQYF
V: TRBV7-6; size: -; D: -; length: 12; J: TRBJ2-7; DNA: TGTGCCAGCAGCCCGGACAGCGGCGAGCAGTACTTC; CDR3: CASSPDSGEQYF
V: TRBV28; size: -; D: TRBD2; length: 17; J: TRBJ2-5; DNA: TGTGCCAGCACTCCGGCTAGCGGGAGTATCGTGTGGGAGACCCAGTACTTC; CDR3: CASTPASGSIVWETQYF
V: TRBV28; size: few; D: -; length: 14; J: TRBJ1-5; DNA: TGTGCCAGCAGTTTGTCGGTTAGCAATCAGCCCCAGCATTTT; CDR3: CASSLSVSNQPQHF
V: TRBV2; size: -; D: TRBD2; length: 15; J: TRBJ2-1; DNA: TGTGCCAGCAGTGTGTCTAGCGGGAGCTACAATGAGCAGTTCTTC; CDR3: CASSVSSGSYNEQFF
V: TRBV5-1; size: -; D: TRBD1; length: 16; J: TRBJ1-2; DNA: TGCGCCAGCAGCGCCGGGACAGGGGTGGAATATTTGGGCTACACCTTC; CDR3: CASSAGTGVEYLGYTF
V: TRBV4-1; size: -; D: TRBD2; length: 15; J: TRBJ2-7; DNA: TGCGCCAGCAGCCCCCGGCTAGCGGGGGCCTACGAGCAGTACTTC; CDR3: CASSPRLAGAYEQYF
V: TRBV11-2; size: -; D: TRBD1; length: 15; J: TRBJ1-5; DNA: TGTGCCAGCAGCTCCTCGGGACAGGGCAATCAGCCCCAGCATTTT; CDR3: CASSSSGQGNQPQHF
V: TRBV7-6; size: few; D: TRBD2; length: 14; J: TRBJ2-7; DNA: TGTGCCAGCAGCCTACTAGCGACCCCCTACGAGCAGTACTTC; CDR3: CASSLLATPYEQYF
V: TRBV27; size: few; D: -; length: 15; J: TRBJ2-7; DNA: TGTGCCAGCAGCTCCAACTCGGGGGGCGACTACGAGCAGTACTTC; CDR3: CASSSNSGGDYEQYF
V: TRBV9; size: -; D: TRBD2; length: 15; J: TRBJ2-7; DNA: TGTGCCAGCAGCGCCGGGACTAGCGGGAGCCACGAGCAGTACTTC; CDR3: CASSAGTSGSHEQYF
V: TRBV27; size: -; D: -; length: 13; J: TRBJ1-4; DNA: TGTGCCAGCAGGGGGGAGAGGGTCGAAAAACTGTTTTTT; CDR3: CASRGERVEKLFF
V: TRBV7-2; size: -; D: -; length: 14; J: TRBJ2-1; DNA: TGTGCCAGCAGCTTCCAGGGTCGATACAATGAGCAGTTCTTC; CDR3: CASSFQGRYNEQFF
V: TRBV5-5; size: few; D: TRBD1; length: 16; J: TRBJ2-7; DNA: TGTGCCAGCAGCTGGGATCCGGGACAGGGATCCAACGAGCAGTACTTC; CDR3: CASSWDPGQGSNEQYF
V: TRBV28; size: -; D: -; length: 14; J: TRBJ2-2; DNA: TGTGCCAGCAACCTACTAGTCTCCTCGGGGGAGCTGTTTTTT; CDR3: CASNLLVSSGELFF
V: TRBV11-2; size: few; D: -; length: 15; J: TRBJ2-5; DNA: TGTGCCAGCAGCTCGATGGGCCCTTTTCAAGAGACCCAGTACTTC; CDR3: CASSSMGPFQETQYF
V: TRBV30; size: -; D: -; length: 15; J: TRBJ1-1; DNA: TGTGCCTGGAGTATTAAGGGACGGGTGAGCACTGAAGCTTTCTTT; CDR3: CAWSIKGRVSTEAFF
V: TRBV2; size: -; D: -; length: 13; J: TRBJ2-5; DNA: TGTGCCAGCAGTGCGGATCGGAGGGAGACCCAGTACTTC; CDR3: CASSADRRETQYF
V: TRBV6-1; size: few; D: TRBD1; length: 15; J: TRBJ1-2; DNA: TGTGCCAGCAGTGCCCGGACAGGGGGCTTCTATGGCTACACCTTC; CDR3: CASSARTGGFYGYTF
V: TRBV2; size: -; D: -; length: 18; J: TRBJ2-7; DNA: TGTGCCAGCAGAGAGACGTTAGGTCGTGGTGGAAAGACCTACGAGCAGTACTTC; CDR3: CASRETLGRGGKTYEQYF
V: TRBV4-2; size: -; D: -; length: 13; J: TRBJ2-5; DNA: TGTGCCAGCAGCCAAACTCCCGAAGAGACCCAGTACTTC; CDR3: CASSQTPEETQYF
V: TRBV15; size: -; D: TRBD1; length: 14; J: TRBJ2-7; DNA: TGTGCCACCAGCCTCGGACAGGGGGAAGACGAGCAGTACTTC; CDR3: CATSLGQGEDEQYF
V: TRBV6-5; size: -; D: TRBD1; length: 14; J: TRBJ1-1; DNA: TGTGCCAGCAGGCAAGACAGGGTCAACACTGAAGCTTTCTTT; CDR3: CASRQDRVNTEAFF
V: TRBV11-2; size: -; D: -; length: 15; J: TRBJ1-1; DNA: TGTGCCAGCAGCTTAGTAGCAGGCCTGAACACTGAAGCTTTCTTT; CDR3: CASSLVAGLNTEAFF
V: TRBV30; size: -; D: -; length: 17; J: TRBJ1-6; DNA: TGTGCCTGGAGTTCTCTCCTCCACAGGGTCGATAATTCACCCCTCCACTTT; CDR3: CAWSSLLHRVDNSPLHF
V: TRBV27; size: once; D: TRBD1; length: 17; J: TRBJ1-1; DNA: TGTGCCAGCAAACGTCCCGGGCTGAACAGGGGCGACACTGAAGCTTTCTTT; CDR3: CASKRPGLNRGDTEAFF
V: TRBV7-9; size: -; D: -; length: 14; J: TRBJ2-2; DNA: TGTGCCAGCAGTTTACAGGGTCGGGCCGGGGAGCTGTTTTTT; CDR3: CASSLQGRAGELFF
V: TRBV11-2; size: -; D: TRBD1; length: 14; J: TRBJ2-7; DNA: TGTGCCAGCAGCTTCATACAGGGGGCGTACGAGCAGTACTTC; CDR3: CASSFIQGAYEQYF
V: TRBV6-4; size: -; D: -; length: 15; J: TRBJ2-6; DNA: TGTGCCAGCAGTGAAGGGGAATCTGGGGCCAACGTCCTGACTTTC; CDR3: CASSEGESGANVLTF
V: TRBV2; size: -; D: -; length: 13; J: TRBJ2-1; DNA: TGTGCCAGCAGTGAAAGCCCCCGGAGTGAGCAGTTCTTC; CDR3: CASSESPRSEQFF